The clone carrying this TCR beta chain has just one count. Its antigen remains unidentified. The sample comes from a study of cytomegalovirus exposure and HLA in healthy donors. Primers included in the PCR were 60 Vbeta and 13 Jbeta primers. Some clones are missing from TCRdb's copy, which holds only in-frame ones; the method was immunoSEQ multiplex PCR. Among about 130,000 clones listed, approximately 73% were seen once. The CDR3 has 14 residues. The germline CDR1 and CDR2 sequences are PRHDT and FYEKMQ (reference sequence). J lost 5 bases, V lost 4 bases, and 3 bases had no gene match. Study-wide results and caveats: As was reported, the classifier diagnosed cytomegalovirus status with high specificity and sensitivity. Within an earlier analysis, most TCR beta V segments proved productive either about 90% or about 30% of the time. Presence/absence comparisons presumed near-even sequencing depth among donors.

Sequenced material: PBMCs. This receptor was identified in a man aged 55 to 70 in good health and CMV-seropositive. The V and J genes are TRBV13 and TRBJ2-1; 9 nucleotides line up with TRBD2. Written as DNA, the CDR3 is TGTGCCAGCAGCTCTCTAGCGGGGAACAATGAGCAGTTCTTC. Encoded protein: CASSSLAGNNEQFF.